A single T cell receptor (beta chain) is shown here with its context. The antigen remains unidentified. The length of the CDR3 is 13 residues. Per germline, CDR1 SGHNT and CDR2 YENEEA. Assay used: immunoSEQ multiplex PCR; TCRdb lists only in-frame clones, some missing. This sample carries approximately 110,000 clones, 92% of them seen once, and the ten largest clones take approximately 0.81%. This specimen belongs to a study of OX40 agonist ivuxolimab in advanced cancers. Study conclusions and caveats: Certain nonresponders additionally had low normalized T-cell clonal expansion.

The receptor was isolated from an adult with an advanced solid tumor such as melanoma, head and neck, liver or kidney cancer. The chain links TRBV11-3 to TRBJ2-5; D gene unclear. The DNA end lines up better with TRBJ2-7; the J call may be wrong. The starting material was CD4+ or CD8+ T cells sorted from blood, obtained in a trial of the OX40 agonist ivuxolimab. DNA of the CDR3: TGTGCCAGCAGCTTAGTCCGGGTGGACGAGCAGTACTTC. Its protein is CASSLVRVDEQYF.